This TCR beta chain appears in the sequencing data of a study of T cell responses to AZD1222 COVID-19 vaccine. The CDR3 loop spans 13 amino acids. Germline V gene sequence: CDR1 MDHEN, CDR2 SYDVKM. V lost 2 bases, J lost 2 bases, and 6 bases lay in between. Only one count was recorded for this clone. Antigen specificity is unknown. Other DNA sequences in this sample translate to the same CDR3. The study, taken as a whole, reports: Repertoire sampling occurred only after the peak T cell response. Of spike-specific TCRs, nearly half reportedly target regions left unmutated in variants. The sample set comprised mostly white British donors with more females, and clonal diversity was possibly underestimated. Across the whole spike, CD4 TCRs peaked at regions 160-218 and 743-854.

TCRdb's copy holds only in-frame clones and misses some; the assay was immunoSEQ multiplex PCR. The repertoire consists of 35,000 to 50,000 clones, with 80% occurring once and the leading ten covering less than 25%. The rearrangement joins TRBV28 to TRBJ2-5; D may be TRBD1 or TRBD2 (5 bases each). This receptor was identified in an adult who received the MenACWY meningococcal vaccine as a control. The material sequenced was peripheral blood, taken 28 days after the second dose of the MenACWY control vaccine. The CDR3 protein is CASSLGGQETQYF. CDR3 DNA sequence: TGTGCCAGCAGTTTAGGGGGACAAGAGACCCAGTACTTC.